This TCR beta chain originates from a study of shared T cell receptors in the human thymus. The CDR3 contains 12 residues. V lost 6 bases, J lost 3 bases, and 8 bases lay in between. Germline CDR1 reads SQVTM; CDR2 reads ANQGSEA. The data were produced by immunoSEQ multiplex PCR, yet TCRdb's version contains in-frame clones alone and is incomplete. The data show about 660,000 clones, with around 89% seen just once and 0.0095% to 0.011% held by the top ten. The sample was also linked to a second study, of human thymus T cells.

The chain carries TRBV29-1 and TRBJ2-2; tentative D call: TRBD1 (6 bases). The sample consisted of thymocytes. The TCR originated in a boy less than two years old with a congenital heart defect. The CDR3 is CSVRGYTGELFF. DNA for the CDR3: TGCAGCGTCAGGGGATACACCGGGGAGCTGTTTTTT.